This TCR beta chain was documented in a study of blood T cell repertoires in COVID-19. Study-level information: Both acute and convalescent COVID-19 samples were obtained from the United States, Italy and Spain.

The CDR3 is 13 residues long. The germline V and J ends were trimmed by 6 bases and 0 bases, with 8 bases remaining between them. Per the germline V gene, CDR1 is SGHDN and CDR2 is FVKESK. Enrolment of Seattle patients took place during active infection, and they were followed longitudinally. Source study methods: Reference gene primer amplification in the assay estimated nucleated cell counts. Generated by immunoSEQ multiplex PCR, the TCRdb table keeps only in-frame clones and is missing some. The DNA gave D and trimming, while V, J and clone size come from that table. The sample lists 350,000 to 450,000 clones, about nine tenths occurring once.

The genes are TRBV14 and TRBJ1-1; no clear D gene. Sequencing was done on a sample of peripheral blood. The source of this sequence is a woman aged 40 to 50 with COVID-19, enrolled during active disease. The CDR3 DNA sequence: TGTGCCAGCAGTCGGACTGTGAACACTGAAGCTTTCTTT. It yields the protein CASSRTVNTEAFF.